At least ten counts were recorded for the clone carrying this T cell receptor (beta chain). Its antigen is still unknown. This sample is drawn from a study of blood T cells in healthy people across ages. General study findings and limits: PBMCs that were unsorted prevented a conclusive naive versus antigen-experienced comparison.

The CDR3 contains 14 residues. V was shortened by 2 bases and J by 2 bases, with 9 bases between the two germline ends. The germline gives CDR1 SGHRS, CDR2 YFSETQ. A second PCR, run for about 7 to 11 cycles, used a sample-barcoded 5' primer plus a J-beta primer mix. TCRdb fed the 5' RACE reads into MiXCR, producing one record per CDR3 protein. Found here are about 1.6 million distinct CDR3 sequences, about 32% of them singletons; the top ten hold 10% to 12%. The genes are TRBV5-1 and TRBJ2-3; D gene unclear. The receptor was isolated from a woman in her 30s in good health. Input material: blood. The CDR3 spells CASSFDSITDTQYF. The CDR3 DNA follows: TGCGCCAGCAGCTTCGACTCAATCACAGATACGCAGTATTTT. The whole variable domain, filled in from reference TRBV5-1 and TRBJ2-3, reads KAGVTQTPRYLIKTRGQQVTLSCSPISGHRSVSWYQQTPGQGLQFLFEYFSETQRNKGNFPGRFSGRQFSNSRSEMNVSTLELGDSALYLCASSFDSITDTQYFGPGTRLTVL.